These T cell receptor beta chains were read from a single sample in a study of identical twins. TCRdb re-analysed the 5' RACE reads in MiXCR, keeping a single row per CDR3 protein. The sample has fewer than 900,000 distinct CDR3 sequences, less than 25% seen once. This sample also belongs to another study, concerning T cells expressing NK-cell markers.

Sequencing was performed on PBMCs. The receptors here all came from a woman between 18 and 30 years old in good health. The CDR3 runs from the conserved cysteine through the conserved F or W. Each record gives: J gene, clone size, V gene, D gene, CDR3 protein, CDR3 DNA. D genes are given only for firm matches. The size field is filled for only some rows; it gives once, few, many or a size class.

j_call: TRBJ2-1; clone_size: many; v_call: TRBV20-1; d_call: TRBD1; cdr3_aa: CSARRTGSEQFF; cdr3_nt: TGCAGTGCTAGACGGACAGGGAGTGAGCAGTTCTTC
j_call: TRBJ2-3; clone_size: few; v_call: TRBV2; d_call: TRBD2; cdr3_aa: CASSESGRYTDTQYF; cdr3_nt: TGTGCCAGCAGTGAAAGCGGGAGGTACACAGATACGCAGTATTTT
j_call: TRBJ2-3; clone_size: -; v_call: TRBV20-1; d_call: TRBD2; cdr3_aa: CSASDRLAGAEDTQYF; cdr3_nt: TGCAGTGCTTCAGACCGACTAGCGGGGGCCGAGGATACGCAGTATTTT
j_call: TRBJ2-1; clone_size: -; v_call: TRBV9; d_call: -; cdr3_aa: CASSVDGSGYNEQFF; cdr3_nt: TGTGCCAGCAGCGTAGACGGGTCTGGTTACAATGAGCAGTTCTTC
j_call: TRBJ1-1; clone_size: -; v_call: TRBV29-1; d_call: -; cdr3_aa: CSVELGLAEAFF; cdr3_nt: TGCAGCGTTGAACTGGGACTCGCTGAAGCTTTCTTT
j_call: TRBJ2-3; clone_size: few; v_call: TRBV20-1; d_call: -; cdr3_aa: CSATRGRFSTDTQYF; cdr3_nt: TGCAGTGCCACCCGGGGGAGATTTAGCACAGATACGCAGTATTTT
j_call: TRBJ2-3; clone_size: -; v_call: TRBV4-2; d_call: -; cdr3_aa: CASSRDRPDTQYF; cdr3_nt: TGTGCCAGCAGCCGAGATCGGCCAGATACGCAGTATTTT
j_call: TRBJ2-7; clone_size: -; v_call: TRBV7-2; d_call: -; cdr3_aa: CASSSPWAAYSYEQYF; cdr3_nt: TGTGCCAGCAGCTCTCCGTGGGCGGCCTACTCCTACGAGCAGTACTTC
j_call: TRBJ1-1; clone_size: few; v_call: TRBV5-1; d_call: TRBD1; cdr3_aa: CASSGDRVNTEAFF; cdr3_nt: TGCGCCAGCAGCGGGGACAGGGTGAACACTGAAGCTTTCTTT
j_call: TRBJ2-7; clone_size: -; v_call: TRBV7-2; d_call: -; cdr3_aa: CASSRELAYEQYF; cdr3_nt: TGTGCCAGCAGCCGTGAGCTGGCCTACGAGCAGTACTTC
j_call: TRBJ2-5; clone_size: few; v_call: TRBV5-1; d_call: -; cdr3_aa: CASSLASGHGETQYF; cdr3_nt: TGCGCCAGCAGCTTGGCCTCGGGGCACGGCGAGACCCAGTACTTC
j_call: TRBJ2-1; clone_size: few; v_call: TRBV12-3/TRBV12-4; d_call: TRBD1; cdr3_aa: CASSGQGALNNEQFF; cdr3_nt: TGTGCCAGCAGTGGGCAGGGGGCGCTGAACAATGAGCAGTTCTTC
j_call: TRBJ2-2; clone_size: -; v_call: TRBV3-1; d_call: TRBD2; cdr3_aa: CASSHGAGLGELFF; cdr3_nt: TGTGCCAGCAGCCATGGAGCGGGACTCGGGGAGCTGTTTTTT
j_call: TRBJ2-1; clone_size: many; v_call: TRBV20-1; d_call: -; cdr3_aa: CSVSGRDREQFF; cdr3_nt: TGCAGTGTATCGGGTCGAGATCGCGAGCAGTTCTTC